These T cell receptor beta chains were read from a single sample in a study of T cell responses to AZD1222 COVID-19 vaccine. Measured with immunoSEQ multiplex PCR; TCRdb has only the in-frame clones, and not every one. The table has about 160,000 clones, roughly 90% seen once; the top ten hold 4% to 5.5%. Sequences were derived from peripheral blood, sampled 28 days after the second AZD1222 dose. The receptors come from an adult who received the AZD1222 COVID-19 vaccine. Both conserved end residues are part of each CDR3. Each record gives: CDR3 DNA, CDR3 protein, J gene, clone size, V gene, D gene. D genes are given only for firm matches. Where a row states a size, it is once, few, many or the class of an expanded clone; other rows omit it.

DNA: TGTGCCATCAGGACGTCAGGGGGGTACTCTGAAGCTTTCTTT
CDR3: CAIRTSGGYSEAFF
J: TRBJ1-1
size: -
V: TRBV10-3
D: TRBD1

DNA: TGTGCCAGCAGCCAAGACAAACAGCCTGCGGCCATTAAACGGGGCTATGGCTACACCTTC
CDR3: CASSQDKQPAAIKRGYGYTF
J: TRBJ1-2
size: -
V: TRBV3-1/TRBV3-2
D: -

DNA: TGTGCCAGCAGTCCAGGGGGCTTGGGCAATCAGCCCCAGCATTTT
CDR3: CASSPGGLGNQPQHF
J: TRBJ1-5
size: -
V: TRBV28
D: TRBD1

DNA: TGCAGCGTTGGACAGGGGATCGCTGAAGCTTTCTTT
CDR3: CSVGQGIAEAFF
J: TRBJ1-1
size: -
V: TRBV29-1
D: TRBD1

DNA: TGTGCCAGCAGCTTAGTTACCCAGACTCTCTATGGCTACACCTTC
CDR3: CASSLVTQTLYGYTF
J: TRBJ1-2
size: -
V: TRBV7-8
D: -

DNA: TGTGCCAGCAGCTACGGACAGGGTCTGAACACTGAAGCTTTCTTT
CDR3: CASSYGQGLNTEAFF
J: TRBJ1-1
size: -
V: TRBV7-9
D: TRBD1

DNA: TGTGCCTCAGGGTCCGGGACAGCTAACTATGGCTACACCTTC
CDR3: CASGSGTANYGYTF
J: TRBJ1-2
size: -
V: TRBV19
D: TRBD1

DNA: TGTGCCAGTATGGTGGCACCAAACACTGAAGCTTTCTTT
CDR3: CASMVAPNTEAFF
J: TRBJ1-1
size: -
V: TRBV19
D: -

DNA: TGCAGTGCCAGTGGGTCCCAAACTGGATATGGCTACACCTTC
CDR3: CSASGSQTGYGYTF
J: TRBJ1-2
size: -
V: TRBV20-1
D: -

DNA: TGCGCCAGCAGCCCATGGGGGGAGACCCAGTACTTC
CDR3: CASSPWGETQYF
J: TRBJ2-5
size: -
V: TRBV5-1
D: -

DNA: TGTGCCAGCAGCTCTCAAGCCGTGCAGATCTATGGCTACACCTTC
CDR3: CASSSQAVQIYGYTF
J: TRBJ1-2
size: -
V: TRBV7-9
D: -

DNA: TGTGCCAGCAGCGTAGACACAGGTGAATACTATGGCTACACCTTC
CDR3: CASSVDTGEYYGYTF
J: TRBJ1-2
size: -
V: TRBV9
D: -

DNA: TGTGCCAGCAGCCCCGAGGGGGAGGGCTACGAGCAGTACTTC
CDR3: CASSPEGEGYEQYF
J: TRBJ2-7
size: -
V: TRBV4-2
D: -

DNA: TGTGCCAGTACCTCTGGGGACTACCTCTACGAGCAGTACTTC
CDR3: CASTSGDYLYEQYF
J: TRBJ2-7
size: -
V: TRBV19
D: TRBD2

DNA: TGTGCCAGCAGCGGGGCCCGGGGGACAGGGGGAGGTTTTGGCTACACCTTC
CDR3: CASSGARGTGGGFGYTF
J: TRBJ1-2
size: -
V: TRBV11-2
D: TRBD1

DNA: TGCGCCAGCAGCCAAGGCAGAGAGAACACTGAAGCTTTCTTT
CDR3: CASSQGRENTEAFF
J: TRBJ1-1
size: -
V: TRBV4-1
D: -

DNA: TGTGCCAGCAGTTTATGGAACACTGAAGCTTTCTTT
CDR3: CASSLWNTEAFF
J: TRBJ1-1
size: once
V: TRBV12-3/TRBV12-4
D: -

DNA: TGTGCCAGCAGTTACTCGAGAGTCTCGGGCACCGGGGAGCTGTTTTTT
CDR3: CASSYSRVSGTGELFF
J: TRBJ2-2
size: -
V: TRBV6-5
D: -

DNA: TGTGCCAGCAGCCCCAGTACAAAAGCCGACAATGAGCAGTTCTTC
CDR3: CASSPSTKADNEQFF
J: TRBJ2-1
size: -
V: TRBV7-9
D: -

DNA: TGTGCCAGCAGCTCGGACGGAGCCTATAATTCACCCCTCCACTTT
CDR3: CASSSDGAYNSPLHF
J: TRBJ1-6
size: -
V: TRBV5-6
D: -

DNA: TGCGCCAGCAGCCAAGATATCCGCCAACTTGGCAATCAGCCCCAGCATTTT
CDR3: CASSQDIRQLGNQPQHF
J: TRBJ1-5
size: -
V: TRBV4-3
D: -

DNA: TGTGCCATCGGGGAGGGGGATCGTACGACTGAAGCTTTCTTT
CDR3: CAIGEGDRTTEAFF
J: TRBJ1-1
size: -
V: TRBV10-3
D: -

DNA: TGTGCCAGCAGTGAAGCGCTCCAGGGACGAGGGGCCCAGTACTTC
CDR3: CASSEALQGRGAQYF
J: TRBJ2-5
size: -
V: TRBV6-1
D: -

DNA: TGTGCCAGCAGCTTGAGCAGGGCGGCTTTCTTT
CDR3: CASSLSRAAFF
J: TRBJ1-1
size: -
V: TRBV5-8
D: -

DNA: TGTGCCAGCAGCACAACTAGCGGGGGCGGGCATACGCAGTATTTT
CDR3: CASSTTSGGGHTQYF
J: TRBJ2-3
size: -
V: TRBV7-6
D: TRBD2

DNA: TGCACCAGCAGCCAGGCTAAGGGACAGTTAGGTAGTCAGCCCCAGCATTTT
CDR3: CTSSQAKGQLGSQPQHF
J: TRBJ1-5
size: -
V: TRBV1
D: -

DNA: TGTGCCAGCAGTTACGGGTCACCCCTCCACTTT
CDR3: CASSYGSPLHF
J: TRBJ1-6
size: -
V: TRBV6-2/TRBV6-3
D: -

DNA: TGTGCCACCAGCACCAGACAGGGGGCTTTGAACACTGAAGCTTTCTTT
CDR3: CATSTRQGALNTEAFF
J: TRBJ1-1
size: -
V: TRBV15
D: TRBD1

DNA: TGTGCCTGGAGTCTATACATAGCGGCCAGCTCCTACGAGCAGTACTTC
CDR3: CAWSLYIAASSYEQYF
J: TRBJ2-7
size: once
V: TRBV30
D: -

DNA: TGCGCCAGCAGCTTCAAGGTTTCAACTAATGAAAAACTGTTTTTT
CDR3: CASSFKVSTNEKLFF
J: TRBJ1-4
size: -
V: TRBV5-1
D: -

DNA: TGTGCCAGCAGTTTGGACCGAACCTCACCCCTCCACTTT
CDR3: CASSLDRTSPLHF
J: TRBJ1-6
size: -
V: TRBV12-3/TRBV12-4
D: -

DNA: TGTGCCAGCAGTTTCCCCCGCTATGGCTACACCTTC
CDR3: CASSFPRYGYTF
J: TRBJ1-2
size: -
V: TRBV12-3/TRBV12-4
D: -

DNA: TGTGCCAGCTCACCACCGCGGAGCTCCTACGAGCAGTACTTC
CDR3: CASSPPRSSYEQYF
J: TRBJ2-7
size: -
V: TRBV18
D: -

DNA: TGTGCCAGCAGTGAAGTAAGGACTAGCGGTCTTTGGGGGCAGTTCTTC
CDR3: CASSEVRTSGLWGQFF
J: TRBJ2-1
size: -
V: TRBV6-1
D: TRBD2

DNA: TGTGCCAGCAGCTTCGGGACGACCCCTGGTGAAGCTTTCTTT
CDR3: CASSFGTTPGEAFF
J: TRBJ1-1
size: once
V: TRBV7-9
D: -

DNA: TGTGCCAGCAGTGATATCCCTAGCAATCAGCCCCAGCATTTT
CDR3: CASSDIPSNQPQHF
J: TRBJ1-5
size: -
V: TRBV6-1
D: -

DNA: TGTGCCAGCAGCAGGGGCTTGGGGTCTGGGGCCAACGTCCTGACTTTC
CDR3: CASSRGLGSGANVLTF
J: TRBJ2-6
size: few
V: TRBV7-2
D: -

DNA: TGTGCCAGCGAGCAAGGGTCTAACTATGGCTACACCTTC
CDR3: CASEQGSNYGYTF
J: TRBJ1-2
size: -
V: TRBV7-9
D: -

DNA: TGTGCCAGCAACCGCCTCGGGGGGTCTTACACTGAAGCTTTCTTT
CDR3: CASNRLGGSYTEAFF
J: TRBJ1-1
size: -
V: TRBV27
D: -

DNA: TGTGCCAGCTCAACGGGGAGAGACAGTCCTAGGAGCCTCTATGGCTACACCTTC
CDR3: CASSTGRDSPRSLYGYTF
J: TRBJ1-2
size: once
V: TRBV18
D: -

DNA: TGTGCCAGCAGCCAAGGCGGGAATGAGCAGTTCTTC
CDR3: CASSQGGNEQFF
J: TRBJ2-1
size: once
V: TRBV4-2
D: -

DNA: TGCGCCAGCAGCCAAGATTGGAGGACTGAAGCTTTCTTT
CDR3: CASSQDWRTEAFF
J: TRBJ1-1
size: -
V: TRBV4-3
D: -

DNA: TGCAGTGCTAGTTTGGCTAGCGGGGGGCACTCTAGCACAGATACGCAGTATTTT
CDR3: CSASLASGGHSSTDTQYF
J: TRBJ2-3
size: -
V: TRBV20-1
D: TRBD2

DNA: TGCGCCAGCAGTGAACGTTGGGGCAAGAACACTGAAGCTTTCTTT
CDR3: CASSERWGKNTEAFF
J: TRBJ1-1
size: -
V: TRBV10-1
D: -

DNA: TGTGCCAGCAGTGCTGAGATGTGGGGCACCATATATTTT
CDR3: CASSAEMWGTIYF
J: TRBJ1-3
size: -
V: TRBV27
D: -

DNA: TGTGCCAGCATCGGACTAGCGGGGAGCTCCTACAATGAGCAGTTCTTC
CDR3: CASIGLAGSSYNEQFF
J: TRBJ2-1
size: -
V: TRBV28
D: TRBD2

DNA: TGTGCCAGCAGCCAACGGGAGATTGATAATTCACCCCTCCACTTT
CDR3: CASSQREIDNSPLHF
J: TRBJ1-6
size: -
V: TRBV3-1/TRBV3-2
D: -

DNA: TGTGCCAGCAGCTCAGCACAACATCGAAGTTCTGAAGCTTTCTTT
CDR3: CASSSAQHRSSEAFF
J: TRBJ1-1
size: -
V: TRBV11-2
D: -

DNA: TGTGCCAGCAGTGAAGGGCTCCCGGCTAATGAAAAACTGTTTTTT
CDR3: CASSEGLPANEKLFF
J: TRBJ1-4
size: once
V: TRBV2
D: -